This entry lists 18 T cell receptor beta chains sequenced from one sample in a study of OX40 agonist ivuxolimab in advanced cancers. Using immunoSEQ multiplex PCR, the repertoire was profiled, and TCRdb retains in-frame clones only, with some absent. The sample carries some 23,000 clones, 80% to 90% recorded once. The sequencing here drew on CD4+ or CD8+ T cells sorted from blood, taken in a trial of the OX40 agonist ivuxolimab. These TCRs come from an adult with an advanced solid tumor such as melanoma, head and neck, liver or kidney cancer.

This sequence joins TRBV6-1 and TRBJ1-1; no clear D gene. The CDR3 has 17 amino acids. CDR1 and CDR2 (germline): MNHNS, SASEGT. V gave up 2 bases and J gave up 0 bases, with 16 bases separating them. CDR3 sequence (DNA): TGTGCCAGCAGTGAACGGCACCGGACTTATCTGAACACTGAAGCTTTCTTT. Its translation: CASSERHRTYLNTEAFF.

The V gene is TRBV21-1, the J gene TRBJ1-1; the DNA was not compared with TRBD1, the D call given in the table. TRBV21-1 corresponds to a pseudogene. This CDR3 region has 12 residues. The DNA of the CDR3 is TGTGCCAGACCACCAGGGCCCCCTGAAGCTTTCTTT. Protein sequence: CARPPGPPEAFF.

This CDR3 is CSVEVNSLNTEAFF. The CDR3 DNA reads as TGCAGCGTTGAAGTCAACAGCCTCAACACTGAAGCTTTCTTT. The chain combines TRBV29-1 with TRBJ1-1, with D uncertain. The CDR3 spans 14 residues. Germline lookup yields CDR1 SQVTM and CDR2 ANQGSEA. The V end was cut by 1 base, the J end by 2 bases, with 11 bases between.

CDR3 region: CASMSNQPQHF. Here the CDR3 DNA reads TGTGCCAGCATGAGCAATCAGCCCCAGCATTTT. The chain uses TRBV6-5 and TRBJ1-5; D is ambiguous. The germline V gene has CDR1 MNHEY and CDR2 SVGAGI. The V gene lost 7 bases and the J gene lost 1 base, with 2 bases spanning the gap. The CDR3 length is 11 residues.

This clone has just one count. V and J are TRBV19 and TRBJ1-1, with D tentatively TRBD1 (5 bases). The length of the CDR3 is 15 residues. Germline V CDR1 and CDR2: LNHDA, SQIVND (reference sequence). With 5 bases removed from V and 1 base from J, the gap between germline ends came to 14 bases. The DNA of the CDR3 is TGTGCCAGTAGTTATCGTCGGGGGGAGAACACTGAAGCTTTCTTT. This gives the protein CASSYRRGENTEAFF.

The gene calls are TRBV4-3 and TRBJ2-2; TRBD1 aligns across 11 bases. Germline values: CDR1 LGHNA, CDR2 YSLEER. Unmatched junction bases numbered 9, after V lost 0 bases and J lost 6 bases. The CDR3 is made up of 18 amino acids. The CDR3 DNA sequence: TGCGCCAGCAGCCAAGAAGGGACAGGGGGTTTTAGATCCGGGGAGCTGTTTTTT. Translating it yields CASSQEGTGGFRSGELFF.

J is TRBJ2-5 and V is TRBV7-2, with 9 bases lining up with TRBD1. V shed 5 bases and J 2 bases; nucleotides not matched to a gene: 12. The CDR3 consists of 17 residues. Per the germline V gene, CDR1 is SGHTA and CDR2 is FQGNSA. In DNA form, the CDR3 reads TGTGCCAGCAGCCAACGCGGGACAGGGAGTGTGCAAGAGACCCAGTACTTC. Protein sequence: CASSQRGTGSVQETQYF.

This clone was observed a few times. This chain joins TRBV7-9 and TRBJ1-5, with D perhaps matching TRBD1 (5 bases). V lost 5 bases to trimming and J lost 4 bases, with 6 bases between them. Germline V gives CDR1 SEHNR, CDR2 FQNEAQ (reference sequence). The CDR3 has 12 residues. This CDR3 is CASSAGNQPQHF. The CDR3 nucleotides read TGTGCCAGCAGCGCAGGGAATCAGCCCCAGCATTTT.

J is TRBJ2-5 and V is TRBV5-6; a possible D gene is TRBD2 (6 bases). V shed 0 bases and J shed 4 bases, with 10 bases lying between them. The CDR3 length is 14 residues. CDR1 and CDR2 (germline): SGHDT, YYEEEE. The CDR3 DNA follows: TGTGCCAGCAGCTTGGTGGGCGGGGTAGAGACCCAGTACTTC. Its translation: CASSLVGGVETQYF. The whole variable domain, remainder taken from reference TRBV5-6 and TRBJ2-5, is DAGVTQSPTHLIKTRGQQVTLRCSPKSGHDTVSWYQQALGQGPQFIFQYYEEEERQRGNFPDRFSGHQFPNYSSELNVNALLLGDSALYLCASSLVGGVETQYFGPGTRLLVL.

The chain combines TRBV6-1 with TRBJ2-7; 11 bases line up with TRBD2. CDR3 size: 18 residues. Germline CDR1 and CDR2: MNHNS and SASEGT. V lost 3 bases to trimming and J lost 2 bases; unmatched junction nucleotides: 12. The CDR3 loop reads CASSDEGMTSGAPYEQYF. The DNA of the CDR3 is TGTGCCAGCAGTGATGAGGGGATGACTAGCGGGGCCCCCTACGAGCAGTACTTC.

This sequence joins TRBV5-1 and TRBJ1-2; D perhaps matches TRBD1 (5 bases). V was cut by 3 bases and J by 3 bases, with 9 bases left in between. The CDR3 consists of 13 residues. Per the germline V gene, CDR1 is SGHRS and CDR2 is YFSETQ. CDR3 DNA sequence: TGCGCCAGCAGCTACCGCAGGGACTATGGCTACACCTTC. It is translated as CASSYRRDYGYTF.

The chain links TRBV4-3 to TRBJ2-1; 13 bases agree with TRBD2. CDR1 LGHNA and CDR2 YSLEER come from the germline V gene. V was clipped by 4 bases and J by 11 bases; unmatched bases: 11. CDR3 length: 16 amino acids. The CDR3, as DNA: TGCGCCAGCAGCCCTACTAGCGGGGGGGCCGCGGGGAAGCAGTTCTTC. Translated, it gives CASSPTSGGAAGKQFF.

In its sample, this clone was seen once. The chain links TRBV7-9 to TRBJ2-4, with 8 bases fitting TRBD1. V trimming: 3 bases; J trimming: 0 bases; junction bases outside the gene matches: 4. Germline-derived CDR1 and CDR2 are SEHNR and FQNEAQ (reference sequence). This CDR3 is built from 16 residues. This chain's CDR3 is CASSLDRAIAKNIQYF. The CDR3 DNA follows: TGTGCCAGCAGCTTGGACAGGGCCATAGCCAAAAACATTCAGTACTTC.

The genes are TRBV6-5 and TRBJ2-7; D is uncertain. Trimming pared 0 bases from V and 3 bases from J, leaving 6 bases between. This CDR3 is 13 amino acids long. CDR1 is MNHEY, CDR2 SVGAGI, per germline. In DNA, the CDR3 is TGTGCCAGCAGTTACTCTGATGGCTACGAGCAGTACTTC. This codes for CASSYSDGYEQYF.

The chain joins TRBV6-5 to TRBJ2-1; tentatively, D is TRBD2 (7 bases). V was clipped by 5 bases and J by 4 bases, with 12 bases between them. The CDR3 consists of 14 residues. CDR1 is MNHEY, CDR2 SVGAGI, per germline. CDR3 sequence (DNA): TGTGCCAGCAGTCCACAGGGAGGGTACAATGAGCAGTTCTTC. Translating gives CASSPQGGYNEQFF.

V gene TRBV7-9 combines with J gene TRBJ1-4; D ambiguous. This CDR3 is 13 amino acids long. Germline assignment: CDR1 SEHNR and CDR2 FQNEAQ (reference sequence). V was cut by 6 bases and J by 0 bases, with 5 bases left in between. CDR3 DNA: TGTGCCAGCAGAGATGCAACTAATGAAAAACTGTTTTTT. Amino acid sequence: CASRDATNEKLFF.

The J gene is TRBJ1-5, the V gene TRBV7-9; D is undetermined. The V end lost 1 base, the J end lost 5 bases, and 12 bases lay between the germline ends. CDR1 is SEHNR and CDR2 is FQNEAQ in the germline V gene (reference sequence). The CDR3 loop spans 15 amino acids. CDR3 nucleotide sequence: TGTGCCAGCAGCTTAGGTTCATCTTCCTATCAGCCCCAGCATTTT. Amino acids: CASSLGSSSYQPQHF.

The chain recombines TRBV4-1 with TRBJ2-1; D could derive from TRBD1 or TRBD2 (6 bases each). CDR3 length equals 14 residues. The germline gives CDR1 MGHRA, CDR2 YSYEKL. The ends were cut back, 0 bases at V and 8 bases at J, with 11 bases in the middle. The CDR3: CASSQDGGRDEQFF. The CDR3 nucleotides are TGCGCCAGCAGCCAAGATGGGGGGCGGGATGAGCAGTTCTTC.